These 17 T cell receptor beta chains were all obtained from the same sample, sequenced in a study of prognosis after radiotherapy for stage I lung cancer. Genomic DNA provided the template from which TCR beta CDR3 was amplified by two-round multiplex PCR. During first-round PCR, primers specific to each TRBV and TRBJ gene were used. TCRdb processed the multiplex PCR reads anew with MiXCR; each CDR3 protein has one entry. Of more than 30,000 distinct CDR3 sequences in the sample, 42% are singletons; the top ten hold roughly 15%. The sequences come from PBMCs, collected before or after stereotactic body radiation therapy (not recorded which). The receptor set was obtained from a donor over 45 with non-small cell lung cancer.

Ten or more counts support this clonotype. One end of the junction does not line up with germline, which may come from a read error. This sequence joins TRBV20-1 and TRBJ1-1; the match to TRBD1 covers 7 bases. Germline-derived CDR1 and CDR2 are DFQATT and SNEGSKA (reference sequence). This CDR3 comprises 13 residues. The CDR3 region is CSVRETGVTEAFF. The CDR3, as DNA: TGCAGTGTTAGAGAAACAGGGGTCACTGAAGCTTTCTTT.

This chain links TRBV6-2 or TRBV6-3 with TRBJ2-2, with 9 bases that match TRBD1. The CDR3 is 15 residues long. After removal of 5 bases from V and 3 bases from J, the junction contained 4 bases not matched to a gene. Germline assignment: CDR1 MNHEY and CDR2 SVGEGT. The CDR3 protein is CASSPGTGHTGELFF. Here the CDR3 DNA reads TGTGCCAGCAGTCCCGGGACAGGGCACACCGGGGAGCTGTTTTTT.

This clonotype showed up many times. This chain connects TRBV6-1 to TRBJ2-5, with TRBD2 identical over 8 bases. There are 16 residues in the CDR3. CDR1 is MNHNS and CDR2 is SASEGT in the germline V gene. V shed 6 bases and J 5 bases; nucleotides not matched to a gene: 14. CDR3 protein: CASSQSPLSGIETQYF. The CDR3 DNA is TGTGCCAGCAGCCAGAGTCCCCTTAGCGGGATCGAGACCCAGTACTTC.

This clonotype was seen more than once but under ten times. This chain connects TRBV12-3 or TRBV12-4 to TRBJ2-7; D unclear. The CDR3 length is 11 residues. V was cut by 5 bases and J by 3 bases, with 5 bases left in between. CDR3 nucleotides: TGTGCCAGCAGTCAAGACTACGAGCAGTACTTC. Translation gives CASSQDYEQYF.

This clonotype was counted many times. This chain connects TRBV6-1 to TRBJ2-2; the D gene is possibly TRBD2 (7 bases). The CDR3 runs to 16 residues. Between the trimmed V and J ends, which lost 6 bases and 6 bases, there was a span of 20 bases. Germline CDR1 is MNHNS and CDR2 is SASEGT. The CDR3 coding sequence is TGTGCCAGCAGCAAAAGGGGGGGGGTGTCCTCCGGGGAGCTGTTTTTT. Translated, it gives CASSKRGGVSSGELFF.

V is TRBV24-1 and J is TRBJ2-1; D may be TRBD1 (6 bases). The CDR3 is made up of 19 amino acids. CDR1 is KGHDR and CDR2 is SFDVKD in the germline V gene. With 2 bases removed from V and 7 bases from J, the gap between germline ends came to 26 bases. The CDR3 sequence is CATSDYQPGHTTPWNEQFF. The CDR3 coding sequence is TGTGCCACCAGTGATTATCAACCGGGACACACCACCCCGTGGAATGAGCAGTTCTTC.

The rearrangement uses TRBV5-4 and TRBJ2-7, with a weak D call TRBD2 (7 bases). The V gene lost 0 bases and the J gene lost 3 bases, with 16 bases spanning the gap. Germline CDR1 is SGHNT and CDR2 is YYREEE (reference sequence). The CDR3 is 16 amino acids. As DNA, the CDR3 is TGTGCCAGCAGCTTGGGGGGGGGCAGGGGTGGCTACGAGCAGTACTTC. Translation: CASSLGGGRGGYEQYF.

V gene TRBV25-1 combines with J gene TRBJ2-2, with 7 positions matching TRBD2. The germline V gene has CDR1 MGHDK and CDR2 SYGVNS. The CDR3 consists of 17 residues. Trimming took 2 bases from V and 4 from J; bases not matched to a gene: 10. Here the CDR3 DNA reads TGTGCCAGCAGTGAACGTAGTCGGGAGGCCGTCACCGGGGAGCTGTTTTTT. Amino acid sequence: CASSERSREAVTGELFF.

This sequence joins TRBV12-3 or TRBV12-4 and TRBJ2-1; 7 positions match TRBD2. V was pared by 5 bases and J by 2 bases, with 12 bases of the junction left unmatched. This CDR3 has 17 amino acids. CDR3 amino acids: CASSTGLEGGTYNEQFF. Written as DNA, the CDR3 is TGTGCCAGCAGTACAGGACTAGAGGGAGGTACCTACAATGAGCAGTTCTTC.

This clonotype has ten or more counts. The chain uses TRBV6-2 or TRBV6-3 and TRBJ2-5; 9 bases match TRBD2. Germline V gene data show CDR1 as MNHEY and CDR2 as SVGEGT. V lost 11 bases and J lost 5; bases outside the gene matches: 12. This CDR3 region has 14 residues. CDR3 sequence: CAGRRGLASETQYF. The CDR3 DNA reads as TGTGCCGGGCGGCGGGGACTAGCTTCGGAGACCCAGTACTTC.

In nucleotides, the CDR3 is TGCAGTGCGACTAGCGGGAGTGTCAATGAGCAGTTCTTC. It specifies CSATSGSVNEQFF. This chain connects TRBV20-1 to TRBJ2-1, with TRBD2 matching 12 bases. Germline CDR1 DFQATT, CDR2 SNEGSKA (reference sequence). This CDR3 is built from 13 residues. V dropped 6 bases and J dropped 6; count of bases not matched to a gene: 3.

The V call is TRBV11-3, the J call TRBJ2-7; unclear D gene. The CDR3 has 13 residues. Germline-derived CDR1 and CDR2 are SGHNT and YENEEA. The V gene lost 0 bases and the J gene lost 6 bases, with 9 bases spanning the gap. The CDR3 is CASSLEALGEQYF. The CDR3 DNA sequence: TGTGCCAGCAGCTTAGAGGCCCTAGGCGAGCAGTACTTC.

This clonotype is labeled medium-sized. The rearrangement uses TRBV28 and TRBJ1-2; no clear D gene. The CDR3 covers 15 residues. Germline lookup yields CDR1 MDHEN and CDR2 SYDVKM. V lost 5 bases and J lost 0, with 13 bases in between. The CDR3 reads CASSGGWASNYGYTF. CDR3 DNA: TGTGCCAGCAGTGGCGGGTGGGCATCTAACTATGGCTACACCTTC.

This clonotype was recorded at least ten times. The rearrangement links TRBV7-9 to TRBJ1-2; D is possibly TRBD1 (6 bases). V was shortened by 3 bases and J by 7 bases, with 15 bases between the two germline ends. This CDR3 has 14 amino acids. Per the germline V gene, CDR1 is SEHNR and CDR2 is FQNEAQ (reference sequence). CDR3 amino acids: CASSFRAGDGGYTF. CDR3 in DNA: TGTGCCAGCAGCTTTAGGGCAGGGGACGGTGGCTACACCTTC.

To note about this clonotype: This may stem from a read error, because a much larger clone lies one nucleotide away. The V call is TRBV12-3 or TRBV12-4, the J call TRBJ2-4; 10 bases map to TRBD2. The CDR3 runs 13 residues. V lost 9 bases to trimming and J lost 7 bases; unmatched junction nucleotides: 6. The CDR3 DNA is TGTGCCAGGATCCTAGCGGGAGAGAACATTCAGTACTTC. Its translation: CARILAGENIQYF.

This clonotype was observed at least ten times. This chain joins TRBV6-1 and TRBJ1-1; 7 nucleotides line up with TRBD1. The CDR3 is made up of 15 amino acids. Germline values: CDR1 MNHNS, CDR2 SASEGT. V was clipped by 2 bases and J by 1 base; unmatched bases: 4. CDR3 amino acids: CASSERGLGNTEAFF. The CDR3 region has the DNA TGTGCCAGCAGTGAAAGGGGGCTGGGGAACACTGAAGCTTTCTTT.

The table lists this clonotype with a few counts. This may be a read error, as it is one base from a much larger clone. This chain uses TRBV7-3 with TRBJ2-5, with 8 bases fitting TRBD2. This CDR3 has 15 amino acids. Per germline, CDR1 SGHTA and CDR2 FQGTGA. The CDR3 DNA reads as TGTGCCAGCAGCTTTCAAGCGGGAGTCCAAGGGACCCAGTACTTC. Protein sequence: CASSFQAGVQGTQYF.